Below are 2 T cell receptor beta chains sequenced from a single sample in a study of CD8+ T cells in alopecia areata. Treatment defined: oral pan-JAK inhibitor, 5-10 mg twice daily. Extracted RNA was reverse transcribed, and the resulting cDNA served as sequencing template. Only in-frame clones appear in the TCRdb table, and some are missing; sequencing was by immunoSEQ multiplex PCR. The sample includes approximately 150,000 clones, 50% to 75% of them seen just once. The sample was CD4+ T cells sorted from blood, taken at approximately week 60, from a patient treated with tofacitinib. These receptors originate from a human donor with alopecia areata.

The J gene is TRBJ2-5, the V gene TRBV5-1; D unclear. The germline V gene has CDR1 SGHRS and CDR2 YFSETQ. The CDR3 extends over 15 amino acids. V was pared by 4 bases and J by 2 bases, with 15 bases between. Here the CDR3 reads CASSPATVGQETQYF. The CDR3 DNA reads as TGCGCCAGCAGCCCCGCCACAGTCGGGCAAGAGACCCAGTACTTC.

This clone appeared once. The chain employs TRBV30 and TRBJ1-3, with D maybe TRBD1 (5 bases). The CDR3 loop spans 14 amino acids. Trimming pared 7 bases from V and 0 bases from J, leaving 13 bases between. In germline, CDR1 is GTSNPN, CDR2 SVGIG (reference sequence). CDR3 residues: CAFQTGSSGNTIYF. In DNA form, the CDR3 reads TGTGCCTTTCAAACAGGAAGCTCTGGAAACACCATATATTTT.